A selection of T cell receptor beta chains follows, all from one sample in a study of T cell responses to AZD1222 COVID-19 vaccine. Generated by immunoSEQ multiplex PCR, the TCRdb table keeps only in-frame clones and is missing some. The data contain 80,000 or so clones, roughly 87% of them singletons. The input for sequencing was peripheral blood, taken on day 0 of AZD1222 vaccination. The source is an adult in good health. Both conserved end residues are part of each CDR3. The D gene is left open where the match is weak. Clone size is stated in some rows and not others, as once, few, many or a class when expanded.

TRBV6-1	-	TRBJ1-2	once	TGTGCCAGCAGTGAACAAGGCAGCTTGGGCTACACCTTC	CASSEQGSLGYTF
TRBV3-1/TRBV3-2	-	TRBJ2-1	-	TGTGCCAGCAGCCAAGAAGGAGGGGACAATGAGCAGTTCTTC	CASSQEGGDNEQFF
TRBV3-1/TRBV3-2	-	TRBJ2-3	-	TGTGCCAGCAGCCAAGTTTCTCGACTAGACATCACCTATACGCAGTATTTT	CASSQVSRLDITYTQYF
TRBV7-9	-	TRBJ2-7	-	TGTGCCAGCAGCTCCCAGGGGCCTGGGGAGCAGTACTTC	CASSSQGPGEQYF
TRBV6-5	TRBD1	TRBJ2-7	few	TGTGCCAGCAGTTGGGACAGGGAATCCTACGAGCAGTACTTC	CASSWDRESYEQYF
TRBV4-3	TRBD1	TRBJ1-1	-	TGCGCCAGCAGCCATTTGGACAGGTTGAACACTGAAGCTTTCTTT	CASSHLDRLNTEAFF
TRBV19	-	TRBJ2-1	-	TGTGCCAGTAGTCCCTCATGGAATGAGCAGTTCTTC	CASSPSWNEQFF
TRBV6-6	-	TRBJ1-2	-	TGTGCCAGCAACGGGACACCGGGAGGCTACACCTTC	CASNGTPGGYTF
TRBV19	-	TRBJ1-4	-	TGTGCCAGTAAACAGCTTCAAACTAATGAAAAACTGTTTTTT	CASKQLQTNEKLFF
TRBV5-4	TRBD1	TRBJ1-4	-	TGTGCCAGCAGCCGGGGACAGGGGAATGAAAAACTGTTTTTT	CASSRGQGNEKLFF
TRBV6-2/TRBV6-3	TRBD1	TRBJ1-1	-	TGTGCCAGCAGTCACACCCCACAGGGGAGCACTGAAGCTTTCTTT	CASSHTPQGSTEAFF
TRBV19	-	TRBJ1-4	few	TGTGCCAGTAGTATGCGGCAGGGAGGACGGGGTGAAAAACTGTTTTTT	CASSMRQGGRGEKLFF
TRBV9	-	TRBJ2-2	-	TGTGCCAGCAGCGTCCAGTCCGGGCCGAACACCGGGGAGCTGTTTTTT	CASSVQSGPNTGELFF
TRBV29-1	-	TRBJ1-1	-	TGCAGCGTGTGCCGGGACTCCAGAACTGAAGCTTTCTTT	CSVCRDSRTEAFF
TRBV19	-	TRBJ2-3	-	TGTGCCAGTAGTATCCTGGGGCAGGGGCGCACAGATACGCAGTATTTT	CASSILGQGRTDTQYF
TRBV6-2/TRBV6-3	-	TRBJ2-1	once	TGTGCCAGCAGTTTTCCTACTCAGCGCGAGGGTCGCTCCAATGAGCAGTTCTTC	CASSFPTQREGRSNEQFF
TRBV6-1	-	TRBJ2-1	-	TGTGCCAGCAGTGACCGGCCTCGGGTTGTACGCAATGAGCAGTTCTTC	CASSDRPRVVRNEQFF
TRBV9	TRBD1	TRBJ2-3	-	TGTGCCAGCAGCCCCCGAGGGGGGGACAGGGACACAGATACGCAGTATTTT	CASSPRGGDRDTDTQYF
TRBV10-3	-	TRBJ2-7	-	TGTGCCATCAGTGCGGCAGGGACAACCTACGAGCAGTACTTC	CAISAAGTTYEQYF
TRBV18	-	TRBJ1-2	-	TGTGCCAGCTCACCAGGTCAGACTGATCACTATGGCTACACCTTC	CASSPGQTDHYGYTF
TRBV7-2	TRBD2	TRBJ2-1	-	TGTGCCAGCAGCCCGACTAGCGCCCACAATGAGCAGTTCTTC	CASSPTSAHNEQFF
TRBV5-4	-	TRBJ1-2	-	TGTGCCAGCAGCTATTACAAACCCCGGTCCTCCGGCTACACCTTC	CASSYYKPRSSGYTF
TRBV19	TRBD1	TRBJ1-5	-	TGTGCCAGTATGGGGGCAGGGGGCGGCAATCAGCCCCAGCATTTT	CASMGAGGGNQPQHF
TRBV7-9	-	TRBJ2-7	-	TGTGCCAGCACCTCCCAACGGCAAACTTACGAGCAGTACTTC	CASTSQRQTYEQYF
TRBV27	TRBD2	TRBJ2-1	-	TGTGCCAGCAGTTTTCCGCCCCCGGGACTAGCGGGGGGAGGTGAGCAGTTCTTC	CASSFPPPGLAGGGEQFF
TRBV11-2	-	TRBJ2-1	-	TGTGCCAGCAGCTTAAGGTACCAGGGAGGTGCTGAGCAGTTCTTC	CASSLRYQGGAEQFF
TRBV3-1/TRBV3-2	-	TRBJ2-1	-	TGTGCCAGCAGCCAATCGTCTAGGGGCAATGAGCAGTTCTTC	CASSQSSRGNEQFF
TRBV7-3	TRBD2	TRBJ2-1	-	TGTGCCAGCAGCCCCCCCGGGACTAGAAATGAGCAGTTCTTC	CASSPPGTRNEQFF
TRBV7-3	-	TRBJ2-1	-	TGTGCCAGCAGCTGGGGAGGGGGTCAGGAGCAGTTCTTC	CASSWGGGQEQFF
TRBV6-5	-	TRBJ1-2	-	TGTGCCAGCAGTTCACTAAAAACAGGTCTAGGCTACACCTTC	CASSSLKTGLGYTF
TRBV6-5	-	TRBJ1-2	-	TGTGCCAGCAGCAAACAGGGTCGTGGCTACACCTTC	CASSKQGRGYTF
TRBV7-7	TRBD2	TRBJ2-1	-	TGTGCTAGCAGCTTAAACGTGGGAGGGTCCGATGAGCAGTTCTTC	CASSLNVGGSDEQFF
TRBV19	TRBD2	TRBJ2-5	-	TGTGCCAGTAGTGGGCTAGCGGAAGAGACCCAGTACTTC	CASSGLAEETQYF
TRBV21-1	-	TRBJ1-2	-	TGTGCCAGCAGCAAAGGGTTAAACAGGGAAGAGGGTGGCTACACCTTC	CASSKGLNREEGGYTF
TRBV27	-	TRBJ1-6	-	TGTGCCAGCAGTTCCGGGTCCTATAATTCACCCCTCCACTTT	CASSSGSYNSPLHF
TRBV5-8	-	TRBJ2-1	-	TGTGCCAGCAGCGCGGGCTTAAACGCCCTAACTGAGCAGTTCTTC	CASSAGLNALTEQFF
TRBV7-2	TRBD2	TRBJ2-7	-	TGTGCCAGCAGTAGCGGGAGCTCTTCCTACGAGCAGTACTTC	CASSSGSSSYEQYF
TRBV10-3	-	TRBJ2-2	-	TGTGCCATCAGTGGGGGCAGGGAGACCACCGGGGAGCTGTTTTTT	CAISGGRETTGELFF
TRBV12-5	-	TRBJ1-2	-	TGTGCTAGTGGCCCCCAAGGGGCAAACTATGGCTACACCTTC	CASGPQGANYGYTF
TRBV6-5	-	TRBJ1-2	-	TGTGCCAGCAGTCCTCAAGGCACCTATGGCTACACCTTC	CASSPQGTYGYTF
TRBV5-8	-	TRBJ1-2	-	TGTGCCAGCAGCTTGACCAACGGCTACACCTTC	CASSLTNGYTF
TRBV6-1	-	TRBJ2-1	-	TGTGCCAGCAGTGAAGGACTCGATGGGTTCCACAATGAGCAGTTCTTC	CASSEGLDGFHNEQFF
TRBV6-5	TRBD1	TRBJ1-4	-	TGTGCCAGCAGTCGCGGGACAGGGGCACTGTTTTTT	CASSRGTGALFF
TRBV14	TRBD2	TRBJ2-7	few	TGTGCCAGCAGCCAAGCGGGAGGGAGGGCCGAGCAGTACTTC	CASSQAGGRAEQYF
TRBV5-1	-	TRBJ1-5	few	TGCGCCAGCAGCTTGGGTCTGGGGGGTAGTCCGGATCAGCCCCAGCATTTT	CASSLGLGGSPDQPQHF
TRBV19	-	TRBJ1-4	-	TGTGCCAGTAGAGAGGGATTAGGGTATGAAAAACTGTTTTTT	CASREGLGYEKLFF
TRBV19	-	TRBJ1-1	-	TGTGCCAGTAGTATCCCCCAGACTGTGCCTACCACTGAAGCTTTCTTT	CASSIPQTVPTTEAFF
TRBV7-3	-	TRBJ1-1	-	TGTGCCAGCAGCTTAGGGTTGGACACTGAAGCTTTCTTT	CASSLGLDTEAFF
TRBV3-1/TRBV3-2	TRBD1	TRBJ2-7	-	TGTGCCAGCAGCCAAAGGGGACAGGGATTCGAGCAGTACTTC	CASSQRGQGFEQYF
TRBV30	-	TRBJ1-1	-	TGTGCCTGGAGTGTACGACAGAAAGCTTTCTTT	CAWSVRQKAFF
TRBV25-1	TRBD1	TRBJ2-2	-	TGTGCCAGCAGTGACGACAGGGGGCTCACCGGGGAGCTGTTTTTT	CASSDDRGLTGELFF
TRBV5-6	-	TRBJ1-2	-	TGTGCCAGCAGCTTGGTGGGACACGACTATGGCTACACCTTC	CASSLVGHDYGYTF
TRBV2	TRBD2	TRBJ2-7	-	TGTGCCAGCAGTAGCCCCGCTAGCGGGGTAACCTACGAGCAGTACTTC	CASSSPASGVTYEQYF
TRBV7-2	TRBD1	TRBJ1-2	once	TGTGCCAGCAGCCTTGGGGTGACAGGGCCCTATGGCTACACCTTC	CASSLGVTGPYGYTF
TRBV30	-	TRBJ2-7	-	TGTGCCTGGAGTCGGGCAGGCGACCCCTACGAGCAGTACTTC	CAWSRAGDPYEQYF